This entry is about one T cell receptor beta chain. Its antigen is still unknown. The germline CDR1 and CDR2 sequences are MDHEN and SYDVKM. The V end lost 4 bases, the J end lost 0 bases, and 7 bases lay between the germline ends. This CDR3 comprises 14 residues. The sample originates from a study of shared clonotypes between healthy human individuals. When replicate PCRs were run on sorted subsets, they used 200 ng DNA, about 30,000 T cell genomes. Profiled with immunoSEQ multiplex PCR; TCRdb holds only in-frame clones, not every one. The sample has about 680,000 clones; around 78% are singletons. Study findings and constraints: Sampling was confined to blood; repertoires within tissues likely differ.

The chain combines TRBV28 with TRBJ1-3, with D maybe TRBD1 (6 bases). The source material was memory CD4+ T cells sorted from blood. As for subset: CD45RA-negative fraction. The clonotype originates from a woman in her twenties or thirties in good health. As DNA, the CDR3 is TGTGCCAGCAGTTGGGGGCCCTCTGGAAACACCATATATTTT. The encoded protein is CASSWGPSGNTIYF.